The clone carrying this T cell receptor (beta chain) was seen many times. Its antigen is unknown. Regions amplified from RNA transcripts were the TCR beta CDR3 regions. The HTBI primer set drove a first-round RT-PCR of the TCR CDR3. From the multiplex PCR reads, TCRdb called clonotypes with MiXCR, one entry per CDR3 protein. The data contain over 250,000 distinct CDR3 sequences, less than 30% of them singletons. The CDR3 is 14 amino acids. Germline values: CDR1 GTSNPN, CDR2 SVGIG (reference sequence). Trimming took 1 base from V and 0 from J, leaving 9 bases between them. The entry originates in a study of T cells in Graves' hyperthyroidism and ophthalmopathy. Study-level results: Clonotypes that were expanded in thyroid above 0.001 mostly appeared in blood too.

This TCR was sampled from a man aged 40-55 years with Graves' hyperthyroidism that later progressed to Graves' ophthalmopathy. Sequenced: blood. The chain uses TRBV30 and TRBJ2-5; D unclear. The CDR3 DNA is TGTGCCTGGAGTGCGAGACACCACCAAGAGACCCAGTACTTC. Protein product: CAWSARHHQETQYF.